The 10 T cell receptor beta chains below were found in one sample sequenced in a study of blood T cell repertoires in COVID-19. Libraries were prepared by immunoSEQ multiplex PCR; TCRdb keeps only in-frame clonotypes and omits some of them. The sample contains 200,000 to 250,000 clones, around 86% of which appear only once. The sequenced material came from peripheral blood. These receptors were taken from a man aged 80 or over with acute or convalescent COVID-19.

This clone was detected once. CDR3 loop: CASSVAGQGNNEQFF. The CDR3 DNA follows: TGCGCCAGCAGTGTAGCCGGACAGGGCAACAATGAGCAGTTCTTC. V is TRBV5-1 and J is TRBJ2-1, with TRBD1 identical over 8 bases. Trimming at V came to 5 bases and at J to 5 bases, leaving 9 bases not matched to a gene. Germline V gene lookup returns CDR1 SGHRS and CDR2 YFSETQ. CDR3 length: 15 amino acids.

This CDR3 is CASSPDMNGYTF. The CDR3 DNA follows: TGCGCCAGCAGCCCGGACATGAATGGCTACACCTTC. The V call is TRBV5-1, the J call TRBJ1-2; possible D gene TRBD1, 5 bases. Germline values: CDR1 SGHRS, CDR2 YFSETQ. V was cut by 4 bases and J by 6 bases, with 10 bases left in between. The CDR3 has 12 amino acids.

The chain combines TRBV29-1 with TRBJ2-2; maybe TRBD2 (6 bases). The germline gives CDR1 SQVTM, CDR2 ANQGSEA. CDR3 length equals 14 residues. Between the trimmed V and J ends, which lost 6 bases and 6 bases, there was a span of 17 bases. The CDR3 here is CSVAGNAGPGELFF. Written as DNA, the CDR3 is TGCAGCGTCGCCGGAAACGCGGGGCCCGGGGAGCTGTTTTTT.

Here the CDR3 reads CASSSVRGEQYV. For the CDR3, the DNA is TGTGCCAGCAGCTCCGTGCGGGGCGAGCAGTACGTC. The chain recombines TRBV7-8 with TRBJ2-7, with D perhaps TRBD2 (6 bases). CDR3 length: 12 residues. Germline V CDR1 and CDR2: SGHVS, FQNEAQ. The V end was cut by 4 bases, the J end by 6 bases, with 10 bases between.

CDR3 bases: TGTGCCACCAGTGATCGGGGGTTTGGGAACACCGGGGAGCTGTTTTTT. Translation: CATSDRGFGNTGELFF. This sequence joins TRBV24-1 and TRBJ2-2; tentative D call: TRBD2 (6 bases). Per germline, CDR1 KGHDR and CDR2 SFDVKD. V shed 3 bases and J shed 1 base, with 11 bases lying between them. The CDR3 length is 16 residues.

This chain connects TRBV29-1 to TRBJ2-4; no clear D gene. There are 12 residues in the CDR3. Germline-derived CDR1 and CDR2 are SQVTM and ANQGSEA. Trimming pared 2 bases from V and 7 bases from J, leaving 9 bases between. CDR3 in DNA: TGCAGCGTTGAATTCGCCGGGAACATTCAGTACTTC. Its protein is CSVEFAGNIQYF. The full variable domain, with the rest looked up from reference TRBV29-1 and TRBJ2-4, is SAVISQKPSRDICQRGTSLTIQCQVDSQVTMMFWYRQQPGQSLTLIATANQGSEATYESGFVIDKFPISRPNLTFSTLTVSNMSPEDSSIYLCSVEFAGNIQYFGAGTRLSVL.

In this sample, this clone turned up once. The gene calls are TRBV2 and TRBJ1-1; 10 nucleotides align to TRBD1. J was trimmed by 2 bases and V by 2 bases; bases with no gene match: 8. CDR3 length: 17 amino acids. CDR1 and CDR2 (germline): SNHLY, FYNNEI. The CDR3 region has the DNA TGTGCCAGCAGTGAAAGGTTGACAGGGGGCAGAAACACTGAAGCTTTCTTT. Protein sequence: CASSERLTGGRNTEAFF.

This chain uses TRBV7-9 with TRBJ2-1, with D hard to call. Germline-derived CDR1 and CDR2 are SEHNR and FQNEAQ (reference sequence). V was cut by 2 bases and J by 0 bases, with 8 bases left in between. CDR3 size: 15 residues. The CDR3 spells CASSLPKSSYNEQFF. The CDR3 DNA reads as TGTGCCAGCAGCTTACCGAAGAGCTCCTACAATGAGCAGTTCTTC.

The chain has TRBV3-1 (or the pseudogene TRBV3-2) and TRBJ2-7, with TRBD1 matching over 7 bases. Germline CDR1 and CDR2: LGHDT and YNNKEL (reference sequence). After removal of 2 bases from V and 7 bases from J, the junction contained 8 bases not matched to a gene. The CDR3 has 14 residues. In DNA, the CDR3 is TGTGCCAGCAGCCAAAGGCAGGGGGTATGGGAGCAGTACGTC. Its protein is CASSQRQGVWEQYV.

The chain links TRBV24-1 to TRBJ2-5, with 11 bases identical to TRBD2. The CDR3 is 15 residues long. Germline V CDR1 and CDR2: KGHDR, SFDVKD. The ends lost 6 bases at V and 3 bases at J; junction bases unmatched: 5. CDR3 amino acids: CATSKVAGGKETQYF. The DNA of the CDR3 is TGTGCCACCAGTAAGGTAGCGGGAGGGAAAGAGACCCAGTACTTC.